This TCR beta chain comes out of a study of cytomegalovirus exposure and HLA in healthy donors. Both 60 Vbeta primers and 13 Jbeta primers went into the PCR. Assay used: immunoSEQ multiplex PCR; TCRdb lists only in-frame clones, some missing. The sample shows about 160,000 clones, around three quarters of them seen only once. The germline CDR1 and CDR2 sequences are SGHNT and YYREEE (reference sequence). The V end was cut by 4 bases, the J end by 8 bases, with 18 bases between. The CDR3 contains 14 residues. The chain recombines TRBV5-4 with TRBJ1-2; tentatively, D is TRBD1 (6 bases). The source is a man aged 35 to 55 in good health and CMV-seronegative. The sample comprised PBMCs. The CDR3 sequence: CASSPGHRLGGYTF. The CDR3 nucleotides read TGTGCCAGCAGCCCGGGACACCGCCTCGGGGGCTACACCTTC.